A single sample gave rise to the 6 T cell receptor beta chains below, sequenced in a study of cytomegalovirus exposure and HLA in healthy donors. 60 Vbeta and 13 Jbeta primers were used in PCR. Method: immunoSEQ multiplex PCR; TCRdb's copy keeps in-frame clones and lacks some. The table has around 300,000 clones, around 65% seen once; the top ten hold around 2.3%. The sequenced material came from PBMCs. The source of these receptors is a female donor in good health and CMV-seronegative.

The chain links TRBV5-1 to TRBJ2-5, with D perhaps TRBD2 (5 bases). Trimming took 3 bases from V and 2 from J, leaving 11 bases between them. The CDR3 extends over 14 amino acids. Germline V CDR1 and CDR2: SGHRS, YFSETQ. The CDR3 region is CASSSGSSQETQYF. In nucleotides, the CDR3 is TGCGCCAGCAGCTCGGGAAGCTCTCAAGAGACCCAGTACTTC. Complete variable domain (other parts from reference TRBV5-1 and TRBJ2-5): KAGVTQTPRYLIKTRGQQVTLSCSPISGHRSVSWYQQTPGQGLQFLFEYFSETQRNKGNFPGRFSGRQFSNSRSEMNVSTLELGDSALYLCASSSGSSQETQYFGPGTRLLVL.

The V call is TRBV7-8, the J call TRBJ2-5; a weak D match, TRBD2 (6 bases). The DNA matches TRBJ2-7 better at its end, which makes the J call doubtful. The germline V gene encodes CDR1 SGHVS and CDR2 FQNEAQ. This CDR3 has 15 amino acids. The CDR3 DNA follows: TGTGCCAGCAGCCCCAGGGCGGGATCGAACTACGAGCAGTACTTC. The encoded protein is CASSPRAGSNYEQYF.

The chain combines TRBV18 with TRBJ2-7; TRBD2 might be the D (7 bases). The CDR3 has 16 amino acids. In germline, CDR1 is KGHSH, CDR2 LQKENI. Trimming removed 4 bases at V and 2 bases at J, with 18 bases between. CDR3 DNA sequence: TGTGCCAGCTCACGGGACTACAGGGAGGTCCCCTACGAGCAGTACTTC. Its protein is CASSRDYREVPYEQYF.

The gene calls are TRBV6-5 and TRBJ1-3, with 9 bases that match TRBD1. This CDR3 spans 15 amino acids. CDR1 and CDR2 (germline): MNHEY, SVGAGI. V was pared by 0 bases and J by 9 bases, with 6 bases of the junction left unmatched. CDR3 in amino acids: CASSYSGQGITTIYF. DNA for the CDR3: TGTGCCAGCAGTTACTCCGGACAGGGGATAACCACCATATATTTT.

The chain recombines TRBV9 with TRBJ1-5, with D unclear. V was shortened by 0 bases and J by 4 bases, with 8 bases between the two germline ends. The CDR3 runs 14 residues. Germline CDR1 and CDR2: SGDLS and YYNGEE. CDR3 in amino acids: CASSVGAHNQPQHF. Written as DNA, the CDR3 is TGTGCCAGCAGCGTAGGAGCCCATAATCAGCCCCAGCATTTT.

CDR3 nucleotide sequence: TGTGCCAGCATTAAGCCGGACCGGGACAGCCCTGAAGCTTTCTTT. Translated, it gives CASIKPDRDSPEAFF. The chain uses TRBV27 and TRBJ1-1, with 7 bases matching TRBD1. Losses at the gene ends were 7 bases for V and 6 bases for J; bases not matched to a gene: 14. In germline, CDR1 is MNHEY, CDR2 SMNVEV (reference sequence). CDR3 length equals 15 residues.